This T cell receptor beta chain comes out of a study of T cells in Graves' hyperthyroidism and ophthalmopathy. Researchers took RNA transcripts and amplified the TCR beta CDR3 regions from them. The HTBI set primed first-round TCR CDR3 RT-PCR. TCRdb ran MiXCR on the multiplex PCR reads and lists one entry per CDR3 protein. The repertoire consists of about 600,000 distinct CDR3 sequences, with approximately 15% occurring once and the leading ten covering 9.5% to 15%. Germline V gene data show CDR1 as MNHEY and CDR2 as SVGEGT. Losses at the gene ends were 2 bases for V and 9 bases for J; bases not matched to a gene: 5. The CDR3 length is 14 residues. This clonotype was seen repeatedly, ten times or more. A patient was excluded if there was uncontrolled infection, other autoimmune disease, pregnancy or lactation. Every diagnosis used clinical symptoms, serum thyroxine and TRAb, thyroid ultrasound and orbital computed tomography.

The sequencing sample was made of blood. J is TRBJ2-1 and V is TRBV6-2 or TRBV6-3; 9 positions match TRBD2. The source of this sequence is a woman aged 50 to 60 with Graves' ophthalmopathy. As DNA, the CDR3 is TGTGCCAGCAGTTACGGCGGGAGGGCCCCTGAGCAGTTCTTC. It is translated as CASSYGGRAPEQFF.